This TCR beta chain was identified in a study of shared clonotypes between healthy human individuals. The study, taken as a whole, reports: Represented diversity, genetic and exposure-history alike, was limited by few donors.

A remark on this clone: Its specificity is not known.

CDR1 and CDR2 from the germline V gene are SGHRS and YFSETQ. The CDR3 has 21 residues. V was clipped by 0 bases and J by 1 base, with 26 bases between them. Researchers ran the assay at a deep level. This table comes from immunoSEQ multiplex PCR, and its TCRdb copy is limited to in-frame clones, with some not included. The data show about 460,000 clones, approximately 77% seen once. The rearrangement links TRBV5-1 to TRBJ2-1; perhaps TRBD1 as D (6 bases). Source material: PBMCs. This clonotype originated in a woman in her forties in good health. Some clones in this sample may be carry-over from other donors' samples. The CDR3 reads CASSLGPTTPRKQGSYNEQFF. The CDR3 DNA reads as TGCGCCAGCAGCTTGGGTCCCACCACACCACGAAAACAGGGATCCTACAATGAGCAGTTCTTC.